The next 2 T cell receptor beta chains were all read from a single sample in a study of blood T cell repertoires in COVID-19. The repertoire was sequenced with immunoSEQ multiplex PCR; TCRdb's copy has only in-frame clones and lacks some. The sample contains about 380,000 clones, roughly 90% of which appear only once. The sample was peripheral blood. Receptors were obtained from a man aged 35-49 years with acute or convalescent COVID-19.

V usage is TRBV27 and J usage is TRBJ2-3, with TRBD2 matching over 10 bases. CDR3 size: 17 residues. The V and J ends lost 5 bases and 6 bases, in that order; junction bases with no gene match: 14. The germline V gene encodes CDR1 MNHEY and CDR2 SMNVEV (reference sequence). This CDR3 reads CASSLRGAGGPGDTQYF. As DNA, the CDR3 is TGTGCCAGCAGTCTCCGGGGAGCGGGGGGGCCAGGTGATACGCAGTATTTT.

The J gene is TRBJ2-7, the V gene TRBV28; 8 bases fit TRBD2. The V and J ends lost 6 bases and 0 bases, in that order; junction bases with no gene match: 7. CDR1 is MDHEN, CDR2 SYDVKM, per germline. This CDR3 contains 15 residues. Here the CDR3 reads CASRPAGGNSYEQYF. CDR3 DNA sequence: TGTGCCAGCAGGCCCGCGGGGGGAAACTCCTACGAGCAGTACTTC.